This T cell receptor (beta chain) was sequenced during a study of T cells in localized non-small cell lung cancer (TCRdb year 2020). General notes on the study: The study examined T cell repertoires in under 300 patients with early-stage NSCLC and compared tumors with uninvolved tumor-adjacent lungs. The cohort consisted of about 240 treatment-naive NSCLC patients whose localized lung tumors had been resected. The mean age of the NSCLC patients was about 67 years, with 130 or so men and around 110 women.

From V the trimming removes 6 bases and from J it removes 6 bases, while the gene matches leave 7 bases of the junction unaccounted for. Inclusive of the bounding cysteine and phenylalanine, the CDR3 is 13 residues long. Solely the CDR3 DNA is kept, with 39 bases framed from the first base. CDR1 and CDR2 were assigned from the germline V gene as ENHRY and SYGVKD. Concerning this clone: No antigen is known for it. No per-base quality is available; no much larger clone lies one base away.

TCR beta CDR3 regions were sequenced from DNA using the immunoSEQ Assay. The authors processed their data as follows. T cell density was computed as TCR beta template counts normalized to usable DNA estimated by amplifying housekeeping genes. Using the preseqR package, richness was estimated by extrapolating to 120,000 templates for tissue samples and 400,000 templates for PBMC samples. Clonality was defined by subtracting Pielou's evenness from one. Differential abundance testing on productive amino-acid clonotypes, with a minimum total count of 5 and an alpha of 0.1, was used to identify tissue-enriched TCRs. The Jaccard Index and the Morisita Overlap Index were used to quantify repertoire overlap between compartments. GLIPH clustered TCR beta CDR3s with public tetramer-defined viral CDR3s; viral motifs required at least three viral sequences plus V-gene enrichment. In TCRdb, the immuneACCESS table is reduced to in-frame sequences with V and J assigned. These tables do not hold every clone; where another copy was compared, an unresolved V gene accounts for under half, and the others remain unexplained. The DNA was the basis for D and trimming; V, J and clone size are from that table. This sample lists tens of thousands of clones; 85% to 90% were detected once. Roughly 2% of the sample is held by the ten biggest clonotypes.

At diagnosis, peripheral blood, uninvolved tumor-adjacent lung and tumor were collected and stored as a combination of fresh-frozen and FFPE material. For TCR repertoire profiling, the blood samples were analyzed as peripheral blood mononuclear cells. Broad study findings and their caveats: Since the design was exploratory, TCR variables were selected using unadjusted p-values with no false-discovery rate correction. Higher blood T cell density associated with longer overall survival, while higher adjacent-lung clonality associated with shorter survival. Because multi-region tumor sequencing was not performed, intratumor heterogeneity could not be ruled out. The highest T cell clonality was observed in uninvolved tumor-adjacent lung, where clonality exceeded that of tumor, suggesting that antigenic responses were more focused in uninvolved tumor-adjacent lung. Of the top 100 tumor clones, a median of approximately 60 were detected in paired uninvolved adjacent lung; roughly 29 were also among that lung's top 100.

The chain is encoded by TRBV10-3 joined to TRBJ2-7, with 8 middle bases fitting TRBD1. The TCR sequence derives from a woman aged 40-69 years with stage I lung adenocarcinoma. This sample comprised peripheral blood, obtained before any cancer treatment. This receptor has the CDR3 CAISVNRGSEQYF. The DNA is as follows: TGTGCCATCAGCGTGAACAGGGGGAGCGAGCAGTACTTC.